A single sample gave rise to the 23 T cell receptor beta chains below, sequenced in a study of shared clonotypes between healthy human individuals. Only in-frame clones appear in the TCRdb table, and some are missing; sequencing was by immunoSEQ multiplex PCR. The sample lists more than 850,000 clones; more than 75% were seen once. The specimen sequenced was memory CD4+ T cells from PBMCs. Described subset: CD45RA-negative fraction. Source of these receptors: a man between 18 and 29 years old in good health. Some clones in this sample may be carry-over from other donors' samples.

CDR3 protein: CASSRGDPNTGELFF. In DNA form, the CDR3 reads TGCGCCAGCAGCCGAGGAGATCCGAACACCGGGGAGCTGTTTTTT. The rearrangement links TRBV5-1 to TRBJ2-2, with D hard to call. The CDR3 is 15 amino acids. Between the trimmed V and J ends, which lost 4 bases and 0 bases, there was a span of 10 bases. Germline CDR1 is SGHRS and CDR2 is YFSETQ.

The chain carries TRBV6-5 and TRBJ1-2; D remains unclear. Trimming removed 0 bases from V and 6 bases from J, with 14 bases in between. The CDR3 spans 15 residues. Germline V CDR1 and CDR2: MNHEY, SVGAGI. CDR3 amino acids: CASSYSINERDGYTF. The DNA of the CDR3 is TGTGCCAGCAGTTACTCGATAAACGAGCGGGATGGCTACACCTTC.

The chain uses TRBV28 and TRBJ1-2; D perhaps matches TRBD1 (5 bases). Per the germline V gene, CDR1 is MDHEN and CDR2 is SYDVKM. CDR3 length: 15 amino acids. Between the trimmed V and J ends, which lost 5 bases and 0 bases, there was a span of 13 bases. The CDR3: CASSPPGVSNYGYTF. CDR3 nucleotide sequence: TGTGCCAGCAGTCCCCCGGGGGTGTCTAACTATGGCTACACCTTC.

The J gene is TRBJ2-2, the V gene TRBV9; 9 bases map to TRBD2. The length of the CDR3 is 16 residues. Germline values: CDR1 SGDLS, CDR2 YYNGEE. V was pared by 0 bases and J by 3 bases, with 3 bases of the junction left unmatched. CDR3 sequence (DNA): TGTGCCAGCAGCGTAGTGGCGGGAGGGCACACCGGGGAGCTGTTTTTT. Protein sequence: CASSVVAGGHTGELFF. The whole variable domain, filled in from reference TRBV9 and TRBJ2-2, reads DSGVTQTPKHLITATGQRVTLRCSPRSGDLSVYWYQQSLDQGLQFLIQYYNGEERAKGNILERFSAQQFPDLHSELNLSSLELGDSALYFCASSVVAGGHTGELFFGEGSRLTVL.

As for this clone: Distinct nucleotide sequences in the sample also encode this CDR3. The rearrangement uses TRBV29-1 and TRBJ1-1; TRBD1 might be the D (6 bases). CDR1 is SQVTM, CDR2 ANQGSEA, per germline. Trimming removed 6 bases from V and 5 bases from J, with 13 bases in between. This CDR3 has 12 residues. The CDR3 DNA follows: TGCAGCGTGCATAGGGGGGGGACTGAAGCTTTCTTT. Protein: CSVHRGGTEAFF.

The chain links TRBV6-1 to TRBJ1-5; no definite D call. Germline V lookup: CDR1 MNHNS, CDR2 SASEGT. Trimming left V 10 bases short and J 6 bases short, with 19 bases between. CDR3 length equals 14 residues. In DNA form, the CDR3 reads TGTGCCACCTCAGACGGGAATTTTGTTCAGCCCCAGCATTTT. Its translation is CATSDGNFVQPQHF.

The CDR3 nucleotides are TGTGCCAGCAGCAAAGCAGAGCCGGTCTCTGGAAACACCATATATTTT. It yields the protein CASSKAEPVSGNTIYF. The V call is TRBV21-1, the J call TRBJ1-3. TRBV21-1 is recorded as a pseudogene. The CDR3 sequence is 16 residues long.

The chain has TRBV6-1 and TRBJ2-1, with 12 bases fitting TRBD2. Trimming at V came to 4 bases and at J to 9 bases, leaving 7 bases not matched to a gene. The germline CDR1 and CDR2 sequences are MNHNS and SASEGT. The CDR3 has 15 residues. For the CDR3, the DNA is TGTGCCAGCAGTGGGCCGCTAGCGGGAGGGGGTGAGCAGTTCTTC. It specifies CASSGPLAGGGEQFF.

This chain links TRBV5-6 with TRBJ2-2; 7 positions agree with TRBD2. The CDR3 spans 15 residues. Per the germline V gene, CDR1 is SGHDT and CDR2 is YYEEEE. Trimming cost V 7 bases and J 4 bases; bases outside gene matches: 10. CDR3 coding DNA: TGTGCCAGCCGCTCGGGGGGTGCGGGCACCGGGGAGCTGTTTTTT. It encodes CASRSGGAGTGELFF. The variable domain in full, completed from reference TRBV5-6 and TRBJ2-2, reads DAGVTQSPTHLIKTRGQQVTLRCSPKSGHDTVSWYQQALGQGPQFIFQYYEEEERQRGNFPDRFSGHQFPNYSSELNVNALLLGDSALYLCASRSGGAGTGELFFGEGSRLTVL.

This chain links TRBV2 with TRBJ1-4; no reliable D call. V dropped 4 bases and J dropped 8 bases, with 17 bases sitting between them. The CDR3 consists of 15 residues. CDR1 is SNHLY and CDR2 is FYNNEI in the germline V gene. The CDR3 DNA reads as TGTGCCAGCAGTGTGGAGGAGGGCAAAAACGAAAAACTGTTTTTT. Amino acids: CASSVEEGKNEKLFF.

The chain couples TRBV5-1 to TRBJ2-7; 8 bases are a match to TRBD2. Germline lookup yields CDR1 SGHRS and CDR2 YFSETQ. J was trimmed by 4 bases and V by 4 bases; bases with no gene match: 7. The CDR3 spans 14 residues. CDR3 nucleotide sequence: TGCGCCAGCAGCCCGAGTGGCGGGAGGTACGAGCAGTACTTC. Residues: CASSPSGGRYEQYF.

This sequence joins TRBV9 and TRBJ2-1; D not certain. The CDR3 spans 12 residues. Trimming removed 4 bases from V and 10 bases from J, with 12 bases in between. Germline loops: CDR1 SGDLS, CDR2 YYNGEE. Written as DNA, the CDR3 is TGTGCCAGCAGCCCGGATGATGAAGAGCAGTTCTTC. Translating gives CASSPDDEEQFF. Full variable domain (outside the CDR3, taken from reference TRBV9 and TRBJ2-1): DSGVTQTPKHLITATGQRVTLRCSPRSGDLSVYWYQQSLDQGLQFLIQYYNGEERAKGNILERFSAQQFPDLHSELNLSSLELGDSALYFCASSPDDEEQFFGPGTRLTVL.

This clone was picked up a small number of times. V gene TRBV9 combines with J gene TRBJ2-2, with TRBD2 matching over 7 bases. Germline V CDR1 and CDR2: SGDLS, YYNGEE. V gave up 3 bases and J gave up 0 bases; unmatched junction bases: 14. This CDR3 contains 19 residues. The CDR3 reads CASSDRFRAGPANTGELFF. The CDR3 DNA follows: TGTGCCAGCAGCGACAGATTCCGAGCGGGACCCGCGAACACCGGGGAGCTGTTTTTT.

This chain connects TRBV5-1 to TRBJ1-2; D remains unclear. The CDR3 extends over 14 amino acids. Germline V gene data show CDR1 as SGHRS and CDR2 as YFSETQ. Trimming removed 0 bases at V and 2 bases at J, with 8 bases between. CDR3 nucleotide sequence: TGCGCCAGCAGCTTGGAACAGCCAAACTATGGCTACACCTTC. Translated, it gives CASSLEQPNYGYTF.

The V gene is TRBV28, the J gene TRBJ1-3, with a weak D call TRBD1 (6 bases). There are 15 residues in the CDR3. V lost 6 bases and J 0 bases, leaving 12 bases between the germline ends. Germline V gives CDR1 MDHEN, CDR2 SYDVKM. The CDR3 sequence: CASSPQGFSGNTIYF. DNA of the CDR3: TGTGCCAGCAGCCCTCAGGGGTTCTCTGGAAACACCATATATTTT.

The rearrangement uses TRBV11-2 and TRBJ2-7; D is possibly TRBD1 (6 bases). The V gene lost 4 bases and the J gene lost 6 bases, with 16 bases spanning the gap. CDR3 length: 14 residues. CDR1 SGHAT and CDR2 FQNNGV come from the germline V gene. The chain's CDR3 is CASSYPGQGGEQYF. CDR3 DNA: TGTGCCAGCAGCTATCCGGGACAAGGTGGCGAGCAGTACTTC.

This sequence joins TRBV5-1 and TRBJ2-3, with 8 bases identical to TRBD2. The CDR3 length is 15 residues. V trimming: 4 bases; J trimming: 1 base; junction bases outside the gene matches: 5. Germline V gene data show CDR1 as SGHRS and CDR2 as YFSETQ. The CDR3 region has the DNA TGCGCCAGCAGCCCCTTGACTAGCGGCACAGATACGCAGTATTTT. It encodes CASSPLTSGTDTQYF.

The genes are TRBV9 and TRBJ2-2; the D gene is possibly TRBD2 (6 bases). V gave up 6 bases and J gave up 2 bases, with 8 bases separating them. The V gene's germline CDR1 is SGDLS and CDR2 YYNGEE. The CDR3 is 13 amino acids. CDR3 in amino acids: CASNGGNTGELFF. The DNA of the CDR3 is TGTGCCAGCAACGGGGGTAACACCGGGGAGCTGTTTTTT.

This clone was seen only a few times. The rearrangement links TRBV6-1 to TRBJ2-2, with TRBD2 identical over 12 bases. Germline lookup yields CDR1 MNHNS and CDR2 SASEGT. With V trimmed by 4 bases and J by 7 bases, 7 bases remained unmatched. The CDR3 is 16 residues long. This CDR3 is CASSAPGLAGSGELFF. The DNA for the CDR3 is TGTGCCAGCAGTGCACCGGGACTAGCGGGTAGCGGGGAGCTGTTTTTT.

On this clone: A much bigger clone sits one base away, suggesting this may be a read error. The chain is built from TRBV6-6 and TRBJ1-1, with D uncertain. The CDR3 consists of 13 residues. Looked up from germline, CDR1 is MNHNY and CDR2 is SVGAGI (reference sequence). Written as DNA, the CDR3 is TGTGCCGGCAGCTTCAACGGAGGCACTGAAGCTTTCTTT. Its protein product is CAGSFNGGTEAFF.

This clone appeared once. The chain links TRBV2 to TRBJ2-5; 9 positions match TRBD1. Germline lookup yields CDR1 SNHLY and CDR2 FYNNEI. The CDR3 is made up of 13 amino acids. With 6 bases clipped from V and 4 bases from J, the junction kept 3 bases outside the gene matches. CDR3 loop: CASRTGGGETQYF. The CDR3 nucleotides are TGTGCCAGCAGAACAGGGGGCGGAGAGACCCAGTACTTC.

The chain joins TRBV11-2 to TRBJ2-7; D remains unclear. The CDR3 length is 14 residues. Germline V CDR1 and CDR2: SGHAT, FQNNGV. Trimming cost V 6 bases and J 2 bases, with 14 bases left between them. CDR3 DNA: TGTGCCAGCAGTTTCATAGCTGGTACCTACGAGCAGTACTTC. Protein: CASSFIAGTYEQYF.

The chain uses TRBV27 and TRBJ2-1; 9 positions agree with TRBD2. J was trimmed by 11 bases and V by 7 bases; bases with no gene match: 12. The germline V gene has CDR1 MNHEY and CDR2 SMNVEV (reference sequence). The CDR3 spans 14 residues. The CDR3 sequence: CASTRPGGRAQQFF. The CDR3 region has the DNA TGTGCCAGCACCAGACCTGGCGGGAGGGCTCAGCAGTTCTTC.